Below, 11 T cell receptor beta chains from the same sample are listed, as sequenced in a study of cytomegalovirus exposure and HLA in healthy donors. In the PCR, 60 Vbeta and 13 Jbeta primers were used. Method: immunoSEQ multiplex PCR; TCRdb's copy keeps in-frame clones and lacks some. Here the sample spans some 120,000 clones, 79% being singletons. The specimen sequenced was PBMCs. All receptors come from a man aged 25 to 40 in good health and CMV-seropositive.

Regarding this clone: At one end, the junction sequence differs from germline, possibly due to a read error. The rearrangement uses TRBV7-9 and TRBJ1-1, with D uncertain. This CDR3 region has 13 residues. The germline V gene encodes CDR1 SEHNR and CDR2 FQNEAQ (reference sequence). The CDR3 protein is CSSSSQMNTEAFF. The CDR3 coding sequence is TGTTCCAGCAGCTCGCAGATGAACACTGAAGCTTTCTTT.

The chain combines TRBV6-5 with TRBJ1-2, with D unclear. The CDR3 has 13 residues. V dropped 2 bases and J dropped 5 bases, with 9 bases sitting between them. The germline V gene encodes CDR1 MNHEY and CDR2 SVGAGI. Here the CDR3 reads CASSYEAAYGYTF. CDR3 coding DNA: TGTGCCAGCAGTTACGAGGCAGCGTATGGCTACACCTTC.

This clone turned up a few times. The chain links TRBV5-1 to TRBJ2-5; 10 positions match TRBD1. The CDR3 spans 15 residues. Trimming at V came to 1 base and at J to 3 bases, leaving 3 bases not matched to a gene. CDR1 and CDR2 from the germline V gene are SGHRS and YFSETQ. DNA for the CDR3: TGCGCCAGCAGCTTGACGGGGACAGGGGAAGAGACCCAGTACTTC. As protein: CASSLTGTGEETQYF. Filled out from reference TRBV5-1 and TRBJ2-5, the complete variable domain reads KAGVTQTPRYLIKTRGQQVTLSCSPISGHRSVSWYQQTPGQGLQFLFEYFSETQRNKGNFPGRFSGRQFSNSRSEMNVSTLELGDSALYLCASSLTGTGEETQYFGPGTRLLVL.

The chain carries TRBV9 and TRBJ2-1; TRBD2 matches at 7 bases. This CDR3 has 15 residues. Germline CDR1 is SGDLS and CDR2 is YYNGEE. V lost 0 bases, J lost 4 bases, and 4 bases stayed unmatched. The CDR3 coding sequence is TGTGCCAGCAGCGTAGCTACGGGGGGTTACAATGAGCAGTTCTTC. As protein: CASSVATGGYNEQFF.

About this clone itself: One end of the junction does not line up with germline, which may come from a read error. V gene TRBV7-7 combines with J gene TRBJ2-2, with D possibly being TRBD1 (6 bases). Germline-derived CDR1 and CDR2 are SSHAT and FNYEAQ (reference sequence). This CDR3 is built from 15 residues. Written as DNA, the CDR3 is TGTGCTAGCAGCTTAGTACAGGGTATAGCCGGGGAGCTGTTTTTT. Translated: CASSLVQGIAGELFF. The variable domain in full, with the rest retrieved from reference TRBV7-7 and TRBJ2-2, is GAGVSQSPRYKVTKRGQDVTLRCDPISSHATLYWYQQALGQGPEFLTYFNYEAQPDKSGLPSDRFSAERPEGSISTLTIQRTEQRDSAMYRCASSLVQGIAGELFFGEGSRLTVL.

This clone occurred once. This rearrangement joins TRBV7-3 to TRBJ1-1, with D possibly matching TRBD1 (5 bases). The V gene's germline CDR1 is SGHTA and CDR2 FQGTGA. CDR3 length: 16 amino acids. V lost 1 base to trimming and J lost 4 bases, with 16 bases between them. CDR3 bases: TGTGCCAGCAGCTTAAAGGGGCCAGGGCGAGGCACTGAAGCTTTCTTT. Its protein product is CASSLKGPGRGTEAFF.

This clone was picked up a small number of times. The V and J genes are TRBV6-5 and TRBJ1-6; 9 bases match TRBD1. V lost 5 bases to trimming and J lost 4 bases; unmatched junction nucleotides: 3. Germline-derived CDR1 and CDR2 are MNHEY and SVGAGI. CDR3 length: 15 amino acids. CDR3 residues: CASSPGTGYNSPLHF. The CDR3 DNA follows: TGTGCCAGCAGTCCCGGGACAGGGTATAATTCACCCCTCCACTTT.

This chain links TRBV7-6 with TRBJ2-1; TRBD2 matches 12 bases. Germline CDR1 reads SGHVS; CDR2 reads FNYEAQ. After removal of 5 bases from V and 0 bases from J, the junction contained 14 bases not matched to a gene. The CDR3 is made up of 20 amino acids. The CDR3 DNA sequence: TGTGCCAGCAGCCTTCGGACTAGCGGGATTCCGGTTAGCTCCTACAATGAGCAGTTCTTC. It is translated as CASSLRTSGIPVSSYNEQFF. Full variable domain (rest looked up from reference TRBV7-6 and TRBJ2-1): GAGVSQSPRYKVTKRGQDVALRCDPISGHVSLYWYRQALGQGPEFLTYFNYEAQQDKSGLPNDRFSAERPEGSISTLTIQRTEQRDSAMYRCASSLRTSGIPVSSYNEQFFGPGTRLTVL.

The V gene is TRBV7-9, the J gene TRBJ1-1; a possible D gene is TRBD1 (6 bases). The V and J ends lost 5 bases and 4 bases respectively, with 23 bases between them. CDR3 length: 17 residues. CDR1 is SEHNR and CDR2 is FQNEAQ in the germline V gene (reference sequence). CDR3 sequence: CASSPVWGGERGTEAFF. CDR3 sequence (DNA): TGTGCCAGCAGCCCCGTGTGGGGGGGCGAGAGAGGCACTGAAGCTTTCTTT.

The chain is built from TRBV11-2 and TRBJ1-3; D remains ambiguous. This CDR3 region has 15 residues. Germline CDR1 reads SGHAT; CDR2 reads FQNNGV. V gave up 1 base and J gave up 4 bases, with 11 bases separating them. The CDR3 sequence: CASSLVGDAGNTIYF. The CDR3 DNA reads TGTGCCAGCAGCTTAGTAGGAGACGCAGGAAACACCATATATTTT.

The chain employs TRBV6-5 and TRBJ1-6; 10 nucleotides agree with TRBD1. CDR1 and CDR2 (germline): MNHEY, SVGAGI. This CDR3 is built from 16 residues. With 3 bases clipped from V and 8 bases from J, the junction kept 7 bases outside the gene matches. CDR3 DNA sequence: TGTGCCAGCAGTTATAATGGGGGACAGGGGTATTCACCCCTCCACTTT. It codes for CASSYNGGQGYSPLHF.